This TCR beta chain was obtained from a study of shared clonotypes between healthy human individuals. The CDR3 runs to 14 residues. Using around 200 ng DNA, 25,000 to 35,000 T cell genomes, the sorted-subset replicate PCRs were run. Some clones are missing from TCRdb's copy, which holds only in-frame ones; the method was immunoSEQ multiplex PCR. The repertoire consists of about 2,200,000 clones, with approximately 94% occurring once and the leading ten covering about 1.5%. It was CD45RO-negative cells, positively selected for CCR7, that made up naive CD8 cells, with terminally differentiated effector memory CD45RA+ cells excluded.

Sequencing was done on a sample of naive CD8+ T cells from PBMCs. The rearrangement uses TRBV21-1 and TRBJ2-5; whether TRBD1, the table's D call, matches the DNA was not checked. TRBV21-1 represents a pseudogene. The clonotype originates from a man between 18 and 35 years old in good health. Some clones in this sample may be carry-over from other donors' samples. The CDR3 DNA follows: TGTGCCAGCAGCAATCCCAAGGGAAGGGGGACCCAGTACTTC. Protein product: CASSNPKGRGTQYF.